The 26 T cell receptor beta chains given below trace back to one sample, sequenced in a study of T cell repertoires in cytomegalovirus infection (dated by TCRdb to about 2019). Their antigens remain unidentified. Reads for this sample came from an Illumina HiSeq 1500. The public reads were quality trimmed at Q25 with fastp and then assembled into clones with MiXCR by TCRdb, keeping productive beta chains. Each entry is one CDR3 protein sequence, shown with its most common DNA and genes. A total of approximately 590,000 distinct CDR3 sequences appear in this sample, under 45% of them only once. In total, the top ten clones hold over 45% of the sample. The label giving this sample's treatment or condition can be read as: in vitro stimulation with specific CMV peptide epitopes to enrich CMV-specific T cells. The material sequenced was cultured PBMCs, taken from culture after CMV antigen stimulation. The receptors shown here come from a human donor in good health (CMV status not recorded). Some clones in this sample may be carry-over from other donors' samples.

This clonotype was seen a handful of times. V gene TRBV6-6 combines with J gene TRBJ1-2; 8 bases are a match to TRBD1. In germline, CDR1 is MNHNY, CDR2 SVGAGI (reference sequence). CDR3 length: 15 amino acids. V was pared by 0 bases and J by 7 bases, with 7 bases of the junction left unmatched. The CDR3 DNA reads TGTGCCAGCAGTTACTCGCTACAGGGGGGTGCTGGCTACACCTTC. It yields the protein CASSYSLQGGAGYTF.

CDR3 in DNA: TGTGCCAGCAGCTATGACCGGGTTGGCTACACCTTC. Amino acid sequence: CASSYDRVGYTF. This chain joins TRBV11-2 and TRBJ1-2, with no clear D. The V end was cut by 4 bases, the J end by 7 bases, with 10 bases between. Germline V lookup: CDR1 SGHAT, CDR2 FQNNGV. The CDR3 runs 12 residues.

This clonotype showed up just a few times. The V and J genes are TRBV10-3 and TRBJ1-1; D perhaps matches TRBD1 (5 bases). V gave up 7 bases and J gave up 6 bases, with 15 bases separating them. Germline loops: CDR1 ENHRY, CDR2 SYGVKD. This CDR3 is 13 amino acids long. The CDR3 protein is CAITGTARAEAFF. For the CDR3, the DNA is TGTGCCATCACTGGGACCGCTCGCGCTGAAGCTTTCTTT.

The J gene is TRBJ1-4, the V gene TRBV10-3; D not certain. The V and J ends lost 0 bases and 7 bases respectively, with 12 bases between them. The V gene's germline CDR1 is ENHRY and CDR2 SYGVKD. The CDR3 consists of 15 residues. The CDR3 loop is CAISESRGSGEKLFF. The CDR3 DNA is TGTGCCATCAGTGAGTCTCGTGGTTCCGGTGAAAAACTGTTTTTT.

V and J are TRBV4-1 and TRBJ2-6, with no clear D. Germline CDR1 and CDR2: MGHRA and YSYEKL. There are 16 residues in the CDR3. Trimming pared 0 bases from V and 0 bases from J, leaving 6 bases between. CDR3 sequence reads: CASSQDSSSGANVLTF. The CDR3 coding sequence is TGCGCCAGCAGCCAAGACTCATCCTCTGGGGCCAACGTCCTGACTTTC.

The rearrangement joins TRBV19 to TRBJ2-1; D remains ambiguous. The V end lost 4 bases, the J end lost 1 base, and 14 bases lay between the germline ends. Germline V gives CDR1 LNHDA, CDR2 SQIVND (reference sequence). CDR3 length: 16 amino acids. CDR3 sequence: CASSTEIGSSYNEQFF. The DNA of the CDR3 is TGTGCCAGTAGTACCGAAATCGGAAGTTCCTACAATGAGCAGTTCTTC.

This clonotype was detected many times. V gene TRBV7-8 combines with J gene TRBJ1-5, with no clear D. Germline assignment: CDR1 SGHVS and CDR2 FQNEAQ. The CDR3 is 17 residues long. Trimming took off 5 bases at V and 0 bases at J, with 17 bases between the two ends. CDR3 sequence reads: CASSPEAWVNSNQPQHF. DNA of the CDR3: TGTGCCAGCAGCCCTGAGGCATGGGTAAATAGCAATCAGCCCCAGCATTTT.

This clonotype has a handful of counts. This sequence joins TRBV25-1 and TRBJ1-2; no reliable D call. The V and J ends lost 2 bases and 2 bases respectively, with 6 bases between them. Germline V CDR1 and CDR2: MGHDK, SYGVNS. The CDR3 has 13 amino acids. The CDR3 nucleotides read TGTGCCAGCAGTGAACCGGAAAACTATGGCTACACCTTC. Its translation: CASSEPENYGYTF.

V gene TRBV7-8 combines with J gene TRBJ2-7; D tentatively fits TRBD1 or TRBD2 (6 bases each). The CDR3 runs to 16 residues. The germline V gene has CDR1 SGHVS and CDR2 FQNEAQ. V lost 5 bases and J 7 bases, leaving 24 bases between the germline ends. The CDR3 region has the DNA TGTGCCAGCAGCCCTCGATGGGGGGCCGGGGGTCGGGAGCAGTACTTC. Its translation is CASSPRWGAGGREQYF.

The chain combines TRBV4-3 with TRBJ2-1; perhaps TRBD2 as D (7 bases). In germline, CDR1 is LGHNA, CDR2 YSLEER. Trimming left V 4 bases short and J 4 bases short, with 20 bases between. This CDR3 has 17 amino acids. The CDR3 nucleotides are TGCGCCAGCAGCCCCAGGGGAGGCGGGAGCGTTTACAATGAGCAGTTCTTC. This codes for CASSPRGGGSVYNEQFF.

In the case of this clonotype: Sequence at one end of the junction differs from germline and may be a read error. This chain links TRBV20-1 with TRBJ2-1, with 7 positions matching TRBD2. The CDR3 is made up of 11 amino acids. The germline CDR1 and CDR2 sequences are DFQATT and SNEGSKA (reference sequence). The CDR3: CSARAGTNPTF. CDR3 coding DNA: TGCAGTGCTAGAGCTGGGACTAACCCGACTTTC.

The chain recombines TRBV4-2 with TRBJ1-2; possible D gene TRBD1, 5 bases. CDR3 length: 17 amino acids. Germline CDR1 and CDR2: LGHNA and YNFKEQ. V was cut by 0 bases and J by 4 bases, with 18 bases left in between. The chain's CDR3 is CASSQDGVQGSGYGYTF. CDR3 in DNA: TGTGCCAGCAGCCAAGACGGCGTTCAGGGATCAGGCTATGGCTACACCTTC.

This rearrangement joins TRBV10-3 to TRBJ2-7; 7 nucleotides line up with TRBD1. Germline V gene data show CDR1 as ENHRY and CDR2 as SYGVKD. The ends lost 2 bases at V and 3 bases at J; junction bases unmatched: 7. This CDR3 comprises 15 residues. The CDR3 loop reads CAISESLTGSYEQYF. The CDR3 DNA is TGTGCCATCAGTGAGAGCCTGACAGGGAGCTACGAGCAGTACTTC.

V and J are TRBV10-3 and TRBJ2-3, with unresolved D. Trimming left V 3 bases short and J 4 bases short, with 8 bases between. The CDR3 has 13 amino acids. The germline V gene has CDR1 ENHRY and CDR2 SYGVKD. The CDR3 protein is CAISEPLADTQYF. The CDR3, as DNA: TGTGCCATCAGTGAACCCCTTGCAGATACGCAGTATTTT.

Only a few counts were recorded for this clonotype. The CDR3: CASSDKGTGDLLSGNTIYF. In DNA, the CDR3 is TGCGCCAGCAGTGATAAGGGGACAGGGGACCTTCTCTCTGGAAACACCATATATTTT. The chain has TRBV10-2 and TRBJ1-3; 10 positions match TRBD1. Germline V gene sequence: CDR1 WSHSY, CDR2 SAAADI. The CDR3 loop spans 19 amino acids. V lost 3 bases to trimming and J lost 0 bases; unmatched junction nucleotides: 11.

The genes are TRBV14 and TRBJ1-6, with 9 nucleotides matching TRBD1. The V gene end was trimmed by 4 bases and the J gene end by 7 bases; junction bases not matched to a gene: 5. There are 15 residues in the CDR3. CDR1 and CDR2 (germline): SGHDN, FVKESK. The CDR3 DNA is TGTGCCAGCAGCCCACAGGGGGCCAGGAATTCACCCCTCCACTTT. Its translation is CASSPQGARNSPLHF.

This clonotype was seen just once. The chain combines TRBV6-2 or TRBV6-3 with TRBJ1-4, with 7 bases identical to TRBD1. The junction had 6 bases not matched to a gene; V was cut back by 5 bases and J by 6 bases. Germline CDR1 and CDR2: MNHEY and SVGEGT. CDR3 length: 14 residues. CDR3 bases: TGTGCCAGCAGTGACAGGGTTCCGGATGAAAAACTGTTTTTT. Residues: CASSDRVPDEKLFF.

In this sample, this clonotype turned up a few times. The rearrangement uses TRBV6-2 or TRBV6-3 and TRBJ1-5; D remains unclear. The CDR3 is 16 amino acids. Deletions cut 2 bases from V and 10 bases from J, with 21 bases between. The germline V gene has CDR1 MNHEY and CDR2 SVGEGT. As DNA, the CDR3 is TGTGCCAGCAGTTACCTTCACCGGGCTAGAATAGAACCCCAGCATTTT. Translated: CASSYLHRARIEPQHF.

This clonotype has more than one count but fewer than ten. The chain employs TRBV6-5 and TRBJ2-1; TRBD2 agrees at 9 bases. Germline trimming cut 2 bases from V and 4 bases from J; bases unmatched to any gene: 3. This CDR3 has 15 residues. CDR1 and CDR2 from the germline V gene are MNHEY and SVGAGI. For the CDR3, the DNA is TGTGCCAGCAGTTACGCGGGAGGGGCTTACAATGAGCAGTTCTTC. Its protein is CASSYAGGAYNEQFF.

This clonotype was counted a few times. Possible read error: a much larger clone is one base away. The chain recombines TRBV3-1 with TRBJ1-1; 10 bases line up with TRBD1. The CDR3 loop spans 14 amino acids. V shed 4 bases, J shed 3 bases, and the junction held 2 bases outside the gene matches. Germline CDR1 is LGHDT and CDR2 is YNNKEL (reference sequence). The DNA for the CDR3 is TGTGCCAGCAGCCCGGGACAGGGGTACACTGAAGCTTTCTTT. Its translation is CASSPGQGYTEAFF.

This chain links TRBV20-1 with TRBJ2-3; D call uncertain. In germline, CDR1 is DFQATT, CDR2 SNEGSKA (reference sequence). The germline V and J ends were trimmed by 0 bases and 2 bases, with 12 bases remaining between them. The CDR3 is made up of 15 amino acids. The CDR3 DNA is TGCAGTGCTAGAGATTCGGGCCAGTACACAGATACGCAGTATTTT. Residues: CSARDSGQYTDTQYF.

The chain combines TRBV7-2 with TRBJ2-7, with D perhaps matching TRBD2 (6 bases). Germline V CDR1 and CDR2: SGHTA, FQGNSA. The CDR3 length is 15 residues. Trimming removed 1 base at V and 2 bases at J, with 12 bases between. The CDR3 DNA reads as TGTGCCAGCAGCTTAGACCTAGCGAGGACCTACGAGCAGTACTTC. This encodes CASSLDLARTYEQYF.

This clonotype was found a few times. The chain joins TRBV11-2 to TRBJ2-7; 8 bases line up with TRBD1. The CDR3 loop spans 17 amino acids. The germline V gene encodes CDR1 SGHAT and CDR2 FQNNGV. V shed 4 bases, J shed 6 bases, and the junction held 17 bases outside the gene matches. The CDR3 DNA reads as TGTGCCAGCAGCTCGGCTAGGTTTGGACAGGGTAGGGGCGAGCAGTACTTC. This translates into CASSSARFGQGRGEQYF.

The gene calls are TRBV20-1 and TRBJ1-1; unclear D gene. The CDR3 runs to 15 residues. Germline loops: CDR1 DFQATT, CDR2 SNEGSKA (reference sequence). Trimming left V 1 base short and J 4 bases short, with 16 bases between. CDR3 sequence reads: CSARGGLGDGTEAFF. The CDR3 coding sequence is TGCAGTGCTAGAGGGGGATTGGGCGACGGCACTGAAGCTTTCTTT.

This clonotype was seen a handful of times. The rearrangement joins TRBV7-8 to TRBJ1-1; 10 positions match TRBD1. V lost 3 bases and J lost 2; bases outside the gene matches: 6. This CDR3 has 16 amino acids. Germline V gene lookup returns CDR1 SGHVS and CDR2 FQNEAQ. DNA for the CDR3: TGTGCCAGCAGCTTGGTGACAGGGGGCCCCAACACTGAAGCTTTCTTT. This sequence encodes CASSLVTGGPNTEAFF.

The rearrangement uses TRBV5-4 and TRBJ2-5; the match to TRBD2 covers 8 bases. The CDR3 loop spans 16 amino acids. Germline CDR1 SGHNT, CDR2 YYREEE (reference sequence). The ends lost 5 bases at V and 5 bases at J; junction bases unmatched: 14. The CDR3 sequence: CASSEVASGRGETQYF. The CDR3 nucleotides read TGTGCCAGCAGTGAAGTAGCAAGCGGGAGAGGCGAGACCCAGTACTTC.